The entry below describes one TCR beta chain. Its antigen is unidentified. This CDR3 has 16 residues. CDR1 LNHDA and CDR2 SQIVND come from the germline V gene (reference sequence). V lost 3 bases to trimming and J lost 1 base, with 14 bases between them. The source of the sample is a study of cytomegalovirus exposure and HLA in healthy donors. Whole-study results and caveats: The authors assumed roughly uniform sequencing depth across donors for presence/absence analyses. Accurate prediction of HLA-A and HLA-B alleles (for most subjects) was reportedly achieved from TCR beta sequences. About 87% or about 30% of the time was how often most TCR beta V segments were productive, according to an earlier analysis.

All the people who gave samples were healthy bone marrow donors. The primer mix had 60 Vbeta and 13 Jbeta primers. The method was immunoSEQ multiplex PCR; TCRdb's version includes in-frame clones alone and lacks a portion of them. The table shows fewer than 250,000 clones, with roughly 84% occurring only once. Specimen: PBMCs. The rearrangement uses TRBV19 and TRBJ2-3; tentative D call: TRBD2 (7 bases). The origin of this receptor is a girl between 10 and 17 years old in good health and CMV-seronegative. CDR3 residues: CASSIFPGGRTDTQYF. For the CDR3, the DNA is TGTGCCAGTAGTATTTTCCCGGGGGGCCGCACAGATACGCAGTATTTT.